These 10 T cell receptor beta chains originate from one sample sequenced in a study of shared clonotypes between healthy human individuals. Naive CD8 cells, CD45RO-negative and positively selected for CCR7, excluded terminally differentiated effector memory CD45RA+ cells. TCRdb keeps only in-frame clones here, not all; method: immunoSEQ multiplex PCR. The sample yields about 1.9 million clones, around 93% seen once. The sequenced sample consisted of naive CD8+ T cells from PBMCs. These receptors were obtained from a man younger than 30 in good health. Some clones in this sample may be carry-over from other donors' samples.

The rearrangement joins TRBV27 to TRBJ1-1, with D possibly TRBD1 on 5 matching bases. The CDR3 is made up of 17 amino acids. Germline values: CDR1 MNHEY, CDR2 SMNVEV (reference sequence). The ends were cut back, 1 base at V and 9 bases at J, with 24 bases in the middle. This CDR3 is CASSLYPRTTRQGKAFF. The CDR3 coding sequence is TGTGCCAGCAGTTTATACCCCCGAACAACTCGCCAGGGAAAAGCTTTCTTT.

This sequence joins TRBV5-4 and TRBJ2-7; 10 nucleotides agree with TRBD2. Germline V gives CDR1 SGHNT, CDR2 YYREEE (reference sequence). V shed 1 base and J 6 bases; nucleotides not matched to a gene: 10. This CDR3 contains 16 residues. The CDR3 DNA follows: TGTGCCAGCAGCTTGTGGCTAGCGGGAGCGGTCCCCGAGCAGTACTTC. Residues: CASSLWLAGAVPEQYF.

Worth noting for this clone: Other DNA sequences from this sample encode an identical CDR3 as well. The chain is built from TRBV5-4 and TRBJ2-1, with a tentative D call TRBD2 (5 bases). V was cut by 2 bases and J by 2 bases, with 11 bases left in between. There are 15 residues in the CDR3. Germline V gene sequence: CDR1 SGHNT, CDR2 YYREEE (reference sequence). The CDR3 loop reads CASSLRRETYNEQFF. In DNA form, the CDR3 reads TGTGCCAGCAGCTTACGACGGGAAACCTACAATGAGCAGTTCTTC.

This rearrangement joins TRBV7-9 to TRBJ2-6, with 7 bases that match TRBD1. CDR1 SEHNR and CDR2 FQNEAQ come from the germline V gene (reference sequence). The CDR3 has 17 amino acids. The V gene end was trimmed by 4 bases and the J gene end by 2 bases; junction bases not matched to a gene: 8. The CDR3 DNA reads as TGTGCCAGCAGCTCGCTTACAGGGGTAACTGGGGCCAACGTCCTGACTTTC. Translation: CASSSLTGVTGANVLTF.

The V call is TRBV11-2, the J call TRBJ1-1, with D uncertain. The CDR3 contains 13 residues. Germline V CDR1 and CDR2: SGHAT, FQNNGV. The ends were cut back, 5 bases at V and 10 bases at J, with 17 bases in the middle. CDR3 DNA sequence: TGTGCCAGCAGCCCGGAGGCGGCCAATGTAGCTTTCTTT. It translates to CASSPEAANVAFF.

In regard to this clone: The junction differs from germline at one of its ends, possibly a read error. CDR3 protein: CAGRTGEETQYF. The CDR3 DNA follows: TGTGCCGGCAGGACGGGCGAGGAGACCCAGTACTTC. The rearrangement links TRBV7-9 to TRBJ2-5; D unclear. This CDR3 has 12 amino acids. Germline V gene data show CDR1 as SEHNR and CDR2 as FQNEAQ (reference sequence).

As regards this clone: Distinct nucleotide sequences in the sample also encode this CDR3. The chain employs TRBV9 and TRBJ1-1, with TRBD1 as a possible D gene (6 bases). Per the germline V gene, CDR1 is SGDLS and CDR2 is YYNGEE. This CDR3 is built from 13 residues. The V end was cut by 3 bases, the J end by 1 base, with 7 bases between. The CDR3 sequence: CASSEQGNTEAFF. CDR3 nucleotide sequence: TGTGCCAGCAGCGAACAGGGGAACACTGAAGCTTTCTTT.

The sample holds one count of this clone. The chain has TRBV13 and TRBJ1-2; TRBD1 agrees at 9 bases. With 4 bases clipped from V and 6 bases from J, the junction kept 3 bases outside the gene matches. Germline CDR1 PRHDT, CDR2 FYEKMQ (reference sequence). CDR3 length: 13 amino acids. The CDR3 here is CASSWDRANGYTF. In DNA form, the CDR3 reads TGTGCCAGCAGCTGGGACAGGGCGAATGGCTACACCTTC.

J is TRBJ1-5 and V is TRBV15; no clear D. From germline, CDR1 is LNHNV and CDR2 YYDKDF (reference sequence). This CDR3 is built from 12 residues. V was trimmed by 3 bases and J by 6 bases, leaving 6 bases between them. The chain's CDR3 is CATSSGSQPQHF. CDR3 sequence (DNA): TGTGCCACCAGCAGCGGTAGTCAGCCCCAGCATTTT.

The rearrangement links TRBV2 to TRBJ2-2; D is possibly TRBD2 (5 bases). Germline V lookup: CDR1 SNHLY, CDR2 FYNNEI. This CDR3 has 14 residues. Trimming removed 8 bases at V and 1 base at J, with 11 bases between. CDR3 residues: CASYSEENTGELFF. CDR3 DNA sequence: TGTGCCAGCTATTCGGAGGAGAACACCGGGGAGCTGTTTTTT.